This section outlines one TCR beta chain sequence together with its context. No antigen is known for it. The record has no base qualities; no much larger clone is one base away. The protocol used for the library was 5' RACE. The instrument was an Illumina HiSeq 2500. A second about 7 to 11 cycle PCR used a sample-barcoded 5' primer and a J-beta primer mix. A template-switch 5' adaptor carrying 12 random nucleotides introduced a unique molecular identifier onto each TCR beta cDNA molecule. Each sample yielded at least 3 million CDR3-containing paired-end reads. The Mint cDNA synthesis kit, primed by a TRBC-specific oligonucleotide, was used to synthesize first-strand cDNA from all RNA. After uracil-DNA glycosylase treatment, a first 18-cycle PCR used universal primers M1SS and BC2_uni_R on all cDNA. For the original study's pipeline: Each sample was normalized by randomly selecting 1 million high-quality reads, each carrying a distinct molecular identifier. Reads sharing molecular identifiers were discarded rather than binned into consensus sequences. CDR3 identification, clonotype clustering and error correction used MiTCR with a Q25 quality threshold and the strictest error-elimination algorithm. A nonparametric unseen species model using Euler transformation provided a lower-bound estimate of total TCR beta diversity. Clones were called with MiXCR by TCRdb after fastp trimmed the public reads at Q25, and only in-frame beta chains were retained. When rows share a CDR3 protein, they turn into one entry using the most common DNA and genes. TCRdb, not the original authors, processed these V and J calls. This sample comprises about 970,000 distinct CDR3 sequences, just over 50% of them detected only once. The ten top clones hold 20% to 25% of the sample.

The donors were 40 or so Caucasian individuals from Russia, aged roughly 6 to 90 years, who were systemically healthy. Each donor gave approximately 9.3 milliliters of peripheral blood, collected into EDTA-treated Vacutainer tubes. PBMCs were isolated by Ficoll-Paque density-gradient centrifugation, with at least 7 million obtained per sample. Total RNA was extracted from PBMCs with Trizol reagent, with at least 5 micrograms obtained per sample. For every donor, an aliquot of PBMCs went through flow cytometry to measure the percentages of naive CD45RAhigh/CD27high T cells. V is pared back by 2 bases and J by 3 bases, with 12 bases lying between the germline termini. The CDR1 and CDR2 encoded by the germline V gene are SGDLS and YYNGEE. The CDR3 has 14 amino acids, counting the end cysteine and phenylalanine. Just CDR3 DNA is preserved here, 42 bases in frame from base 1. The sample belongs to a study of blood T cells in healthy people across ages (dated by TCRdb to between 2014 and 2017). In the study overall: In model experiments, roughly one uniquely barcoded TCR beta cDNA molecule per two T cells was captured by template switching. The study measured age-related changes in TCR beta repertoire diversity using deep sequencing normalized with unique cDNA molecular identifiers. To avoid experimental bias, donors of different ages were spread randomly across the sequencing lanes. For two donors (one aged 18 to 29 and one aged 80 or older), the study analyzed two additional independent replicas of 1 million unique cDNA reads from the same blood draw. The donors were divided into four age groups: young (average around 15 years), middle-aged (roughly 42), aged (62) and long-lived (82). The paper's findings and limits, for the study overall: Because donor CMV infection status was unknown, age-related changes in expanded clonotypes were potentially confounded. The long-lived group showed more naive CD4+ T cells, fewer expanded clones and increased TCR diversity than the aged group, suggesting age selection. Bulk unsorted PBMC profiling prevented conclusive comparison of naive and antigen-experienced compartments. Observed TCR beta diversity per million T cells fell roughly linearly with age, and a significant reduction was already apparent by age approximately 41. Total diversity estimates from one million sequenced T cells were considered lower bounds and underestimates. The percentage of naive T cells measured by flow cytometry correlated strongly with observed TCR beta diversity.

This TCR came from a woman in her sixties in good health. The V and J genes are TRBV9 and TRBJ2-7; TRBD2 is perhaps the D gene, given 6 matching bases. Sample: blood. The DNA is TGTGCCAGCAGCGTTAGTGCTAGCGACTACGAGCAGTACTTC. It translates as CASSVSASDYEQYF.